This T cell receptor beta chain was sequenced during a study of CD8 T cells in Susac syndrome. The length of the CDR3 is 14 residues. Trimming removed 1 base from V and 0 bases from J, with 9 bases in between. The V gene's germline CDR1 is GTSNPN and CDR2 SVGIG (reference sequence). TCR beta sequencing was performed on blood CD8+ and CD4+ T cells. Bulk CD8+ and CD4+ cells came from magnetic negative isolation; CD8+ TEMRA by FACS. cDNA came from roughly 0.53 to 1 ug RNA primed by random hexamers. The immunoSEQ assay covered 54 Vbeta and 13 Jbeta segments for CDR3. TCRdb used MiXCR to reprocess the immunoSEQ multiplex PCR reads, holding one entry per CDR3 protein. The sample has more than 200,000 distinct CDR3 sequences; about 90% are singletons.

This clonotype originated in a human donor with multiple sclerosis. The sequencing input was CD8+ T cells from PBMCs. The rearrangement links TRBV30 to TRBJ1-1, with D tentatively TRBD1 (5 bases). The CDR3 loop is CAWSETDMNTEAFF. The CDR3 DNA sequence: TGTGCCTGGAGTGAGACAGATATGAACACTGAAGCTTTCTTT.